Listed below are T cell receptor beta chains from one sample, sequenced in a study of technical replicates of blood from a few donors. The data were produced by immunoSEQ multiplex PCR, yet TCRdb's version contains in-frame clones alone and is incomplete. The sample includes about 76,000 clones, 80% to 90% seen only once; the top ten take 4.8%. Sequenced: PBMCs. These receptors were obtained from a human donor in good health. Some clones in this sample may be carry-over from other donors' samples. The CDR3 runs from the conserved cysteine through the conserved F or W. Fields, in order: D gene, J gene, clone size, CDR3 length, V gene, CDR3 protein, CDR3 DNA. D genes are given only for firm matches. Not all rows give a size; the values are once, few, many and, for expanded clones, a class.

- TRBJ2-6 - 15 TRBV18 CASSPSLTGANVLTF TGTGCCAGCTCACCCAGTTTGACTGGGGCCAACGTCCTGACTTTC
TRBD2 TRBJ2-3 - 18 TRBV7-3 CASSRGGARRGSTDTQYF TGTGCCAGCAGCCGCGGGGGGGCCAGACGTGGTAGCACAGATACGCAGTATTTT
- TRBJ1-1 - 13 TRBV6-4 CASSVRLNTEAFF TGTGCCAGCAGTGTCAGATTGAACACTGAAGCTTTCTTT
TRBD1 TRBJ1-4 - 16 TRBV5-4 CASSLSSGQGAQKLFF TGTGCCAGCAGCTTGAGTTCGGGACAGGGGGCACAAAAACTGTTTTTT
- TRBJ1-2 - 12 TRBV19 CASSDGHYGYTF TGTGCCAGTAGCGATGGACATTATGGCTACACCTTC
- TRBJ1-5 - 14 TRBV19 CASSAAGLEQPQHF TGTGCCAGTAGTGCTGCAGGGTTAGAACAGCCCCAGCATTTT
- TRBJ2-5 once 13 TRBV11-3 CASSLVGGETQYF TGTGCCAGCAGCTTGGTAGGAGGAGAGACCCAGTACTTC
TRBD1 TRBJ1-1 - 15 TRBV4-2 CASSQNRGQGTEAFF TGTGCCAGCAGCCAGAACAGGGGTCAGGGGACTGAAGCTTTCTTT
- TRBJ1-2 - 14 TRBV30 CAWSLRGAYRGYTF TGTGCCTGGAGTTTACGGGGGGCGTACAGAGGCTACACCTTC
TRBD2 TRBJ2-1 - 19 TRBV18 CASSPPGPGLAGGPGEQFF TGTGCCAGCTCACCTCCGGGTCCAGGACTAGCGGGAGGGCCAGGTGAGCAGTTCTTC
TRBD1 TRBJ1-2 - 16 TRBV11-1 CASSLFYVPGGYGYTF TGTGCCAGCAGCTTATTCTACGTTCCAGGGGGATATGGCTACACCTTC
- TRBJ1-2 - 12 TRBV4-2 CASSHYSGGYTF TGTGCCAGCAGCCATTATTCGGGAGGCTACACCTTC
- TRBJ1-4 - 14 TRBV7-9 CASSLVGGNEKLFF TGTGCCAGCAGCTTAGTGGGGGGTAATGAAAAACTGTTTTTT
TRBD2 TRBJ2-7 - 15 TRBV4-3 CASSQSLGGRYEQYF TGCGCCAGCAGCCAATCGCTCGGGGGGAGGTACGAGCAGTACTTC
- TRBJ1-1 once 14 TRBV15 CATSRDRANTEAFF TGTGCCACCAGCAGAGACAGGGCGAACACTGAAGCTTTCTTT
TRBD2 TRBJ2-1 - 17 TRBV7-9 CASTPGILAGGHNEQFF TGTGCCAGCACCCCCGGAATACTAGCGGGAGGCCACAATGAGCAGTTCTTC
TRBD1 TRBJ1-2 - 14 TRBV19 CASSPGQEPSGYTF TGTGCCAGTAGTCCAGGACAGGAGCCTTCCGGCTACACCTTC
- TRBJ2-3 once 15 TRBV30 CAWSLNTAHTDTQYF TGTGCCTGGAGCCTCAATACAGCACACACAGATACGCAGTATTTT